This TCR beta chain was identified in a study of Ad26.COV2.S vaccination and SARS-CoV-2 variants. The study, taken as a whole, reports: Reported post-vaccination CD8+ and CD4+ T cell responses to spike showed substantial breadth. Researchers reported similar non-spike TCR breadth in vaccine and placebo recipients.

Method: immunoSEQ multiplex PCR; TCRdb's copy keeps in-frame clones and lacks some. Of hundreds of thousands of clones listed, more than 80% are singletons. Regarding treatment: 15 to 20 received Ad26.COV2.S at low or high dose, single or two shots; about 5 received placebo; per-sample allocation not given. Repertoires come from day 63 after the first vaccine or placebo injection. A word on this clone: Its antigen is not identified.

Germline V lookup: CDR1 KGHSH, CDR2 LQKENI. This CDR3 is built from 12 residues. V gave up 1 base and J gave up 5 bases, with 2 bases separating them. This clonotype originated in a person aged 18-65 years who received the Ad26.COV2.S COVID-19 vaccine or a placebo. The rearrangement joins TRBV18 to TRBJ2-2; the D is unclear. Here the sequenced sample was peripheral blood, taken in a trial of Ad26.COV2.S vaccine versus placebo. CDR3 DNA: TGTGCCAGCTCACCACAGACCGGGGAGCTGTTTTTT. Translation gives CASSPQTGELFF.